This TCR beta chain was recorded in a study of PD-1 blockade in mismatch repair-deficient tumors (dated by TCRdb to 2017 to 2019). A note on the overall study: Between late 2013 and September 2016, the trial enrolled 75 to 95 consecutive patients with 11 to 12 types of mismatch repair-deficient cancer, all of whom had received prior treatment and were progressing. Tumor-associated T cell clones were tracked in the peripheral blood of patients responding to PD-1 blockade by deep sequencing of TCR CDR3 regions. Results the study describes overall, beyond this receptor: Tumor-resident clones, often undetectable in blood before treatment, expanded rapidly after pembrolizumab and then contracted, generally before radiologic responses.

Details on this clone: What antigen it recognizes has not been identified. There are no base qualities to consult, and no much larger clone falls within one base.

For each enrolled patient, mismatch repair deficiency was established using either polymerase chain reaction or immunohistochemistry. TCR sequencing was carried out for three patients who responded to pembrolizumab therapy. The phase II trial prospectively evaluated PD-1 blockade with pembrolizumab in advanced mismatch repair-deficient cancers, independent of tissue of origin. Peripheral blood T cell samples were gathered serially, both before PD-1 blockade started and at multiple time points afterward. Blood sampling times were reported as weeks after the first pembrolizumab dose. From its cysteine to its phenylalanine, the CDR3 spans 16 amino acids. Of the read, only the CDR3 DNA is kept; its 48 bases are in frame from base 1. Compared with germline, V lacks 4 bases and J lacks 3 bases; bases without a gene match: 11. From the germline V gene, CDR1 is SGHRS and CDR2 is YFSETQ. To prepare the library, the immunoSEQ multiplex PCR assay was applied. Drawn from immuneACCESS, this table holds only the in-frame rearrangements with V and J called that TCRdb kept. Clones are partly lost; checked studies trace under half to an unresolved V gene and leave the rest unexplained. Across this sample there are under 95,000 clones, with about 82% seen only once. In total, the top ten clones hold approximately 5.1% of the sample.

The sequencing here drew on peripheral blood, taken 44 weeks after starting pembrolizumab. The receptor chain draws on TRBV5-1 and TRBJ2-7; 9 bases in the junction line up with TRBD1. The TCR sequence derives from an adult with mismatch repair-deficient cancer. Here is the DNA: TGCGCCAGCAGCGTATACACGGGACAGGGACGCTACGAGCAGTACTTC. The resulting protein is CASSVYTGQGRYEQYF.